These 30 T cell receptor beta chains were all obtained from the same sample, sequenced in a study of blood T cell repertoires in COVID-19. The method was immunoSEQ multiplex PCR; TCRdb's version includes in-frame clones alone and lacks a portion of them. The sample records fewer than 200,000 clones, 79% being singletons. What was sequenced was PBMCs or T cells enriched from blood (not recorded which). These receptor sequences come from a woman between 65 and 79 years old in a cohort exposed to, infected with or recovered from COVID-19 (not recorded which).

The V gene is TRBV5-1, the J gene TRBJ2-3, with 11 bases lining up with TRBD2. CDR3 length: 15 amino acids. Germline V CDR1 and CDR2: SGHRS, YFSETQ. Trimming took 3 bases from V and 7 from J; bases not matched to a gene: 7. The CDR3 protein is CASSSSGTSGYTQYF. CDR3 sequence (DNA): TGCGCCAGCAGCTCGTCCGGGACTAGCGGATATACGCAGTATTTT.

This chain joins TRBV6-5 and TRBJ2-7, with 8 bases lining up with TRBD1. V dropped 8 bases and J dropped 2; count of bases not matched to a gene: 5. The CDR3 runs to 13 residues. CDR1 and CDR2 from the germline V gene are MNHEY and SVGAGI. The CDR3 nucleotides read TGTGCCAGCGGGAGACAGGGGACCTACGAGCAGTACTTC. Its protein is CASGRQGTYEQYF.

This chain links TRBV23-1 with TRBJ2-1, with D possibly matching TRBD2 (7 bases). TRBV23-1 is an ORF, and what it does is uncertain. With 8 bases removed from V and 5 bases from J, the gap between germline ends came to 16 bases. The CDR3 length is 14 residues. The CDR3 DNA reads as TGCGCCAGCGTCCGGGGGGCTATAGACAATGAGCAGTTCTTC. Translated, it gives CASVRGAIDNEQFF.

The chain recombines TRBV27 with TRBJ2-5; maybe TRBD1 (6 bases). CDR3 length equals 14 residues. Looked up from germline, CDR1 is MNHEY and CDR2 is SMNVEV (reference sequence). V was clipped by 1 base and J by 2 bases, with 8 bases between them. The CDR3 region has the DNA TGTGCCAGCAGTTTATGGGGGCCTCAAGAGACCCAGTACTTC. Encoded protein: CASSLWGPQETQYF.

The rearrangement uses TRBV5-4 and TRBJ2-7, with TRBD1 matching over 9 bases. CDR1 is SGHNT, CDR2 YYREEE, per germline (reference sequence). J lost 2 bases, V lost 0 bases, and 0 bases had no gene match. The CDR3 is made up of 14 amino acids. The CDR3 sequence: CASSLDRGPYEQYF. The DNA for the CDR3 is TGTGCCAGCAGCTTGGACAGGGGGCCCTACGAGCAGTACTTC.

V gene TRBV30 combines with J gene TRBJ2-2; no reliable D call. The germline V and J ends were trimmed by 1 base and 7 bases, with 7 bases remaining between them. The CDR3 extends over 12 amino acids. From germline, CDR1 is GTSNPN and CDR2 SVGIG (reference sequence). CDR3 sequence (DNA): TGTGCCTGGAGTGCCTCAGTCGGGGAGCTGTTTTTT. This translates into CAWSASVGELFF.

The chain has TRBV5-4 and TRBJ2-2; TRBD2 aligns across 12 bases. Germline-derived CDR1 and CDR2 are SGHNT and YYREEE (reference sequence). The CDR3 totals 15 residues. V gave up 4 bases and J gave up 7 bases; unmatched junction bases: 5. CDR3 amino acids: CASSPASGRVGELFF. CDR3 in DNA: TGTGCCAGCAGCCCCGCTAGCGGGAGGGTCGGGGAGCTGTTTTTT.

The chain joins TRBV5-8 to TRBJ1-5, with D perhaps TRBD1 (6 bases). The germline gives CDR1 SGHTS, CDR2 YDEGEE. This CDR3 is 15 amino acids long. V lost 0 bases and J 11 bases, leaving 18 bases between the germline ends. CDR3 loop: CASSLEGGLRGAQHF. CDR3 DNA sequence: TGTGCCAGCAGCTTGGAGGGGGGGCTGCGGGGCGCCCAGCATTTT.

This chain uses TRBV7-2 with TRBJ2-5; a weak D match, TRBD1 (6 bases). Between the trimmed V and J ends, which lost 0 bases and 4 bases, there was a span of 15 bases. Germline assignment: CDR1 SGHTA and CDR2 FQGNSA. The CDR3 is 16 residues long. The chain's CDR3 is CASSLAVQGPAETQYF. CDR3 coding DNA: TGTGCCAGCAGCTTAGCGGTACAGGGTCCGGCAGAGACCCAGTACTTC.

DNA of the CDR3: TGTGCCAGCAGCCAAGCCGCAGGGGCGGACGGCTACACCTTC. Translated: CASSQAAGADGYTF. The V and J genes are TRBV3-1 (or the pseudogene TRBV3-2) and TRBJ1-2; a weak D match, TRBD1 (6 bases). Trimming pared 1 base from V and 8 bases from J, leaving 14 bases between. Germline lookup yields CDR1 LGHDT and CDR2 YNNKEL (reference sequence). The CDR3 has 14 amino acids.

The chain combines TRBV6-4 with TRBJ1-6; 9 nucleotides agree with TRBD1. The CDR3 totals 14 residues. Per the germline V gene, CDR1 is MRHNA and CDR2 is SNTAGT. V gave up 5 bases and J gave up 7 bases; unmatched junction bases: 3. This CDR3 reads CASSRTGANSPLHF. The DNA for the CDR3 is TGTGCCAGCAGTCGGACAGGGGCAAATTCACCCCTCCACTTT.

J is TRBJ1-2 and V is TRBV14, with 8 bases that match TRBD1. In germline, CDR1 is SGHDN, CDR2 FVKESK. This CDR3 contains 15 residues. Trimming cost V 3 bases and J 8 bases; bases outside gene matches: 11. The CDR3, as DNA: TGTGCCAGCAGCCACTCCGGGACAGGAACTATCGGCTACACCTTC. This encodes CASSHSGTGTIGYTF.

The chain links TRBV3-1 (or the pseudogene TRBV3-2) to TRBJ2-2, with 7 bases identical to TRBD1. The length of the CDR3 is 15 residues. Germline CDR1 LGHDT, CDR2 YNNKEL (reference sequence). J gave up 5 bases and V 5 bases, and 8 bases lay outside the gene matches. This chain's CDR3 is CASSDLGTVTGELFF. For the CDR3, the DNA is TGTGCCAGCAGCGACCTCGGGACAGTGACCGGGGAGCTGTTTTTT.

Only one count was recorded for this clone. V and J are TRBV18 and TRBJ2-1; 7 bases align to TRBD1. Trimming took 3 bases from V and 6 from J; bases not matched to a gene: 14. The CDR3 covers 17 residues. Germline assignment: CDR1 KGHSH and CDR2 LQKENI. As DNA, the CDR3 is TGTGCCAGCTCACCGCAGAGACAGGGATACGTAGTCAATGAGCAGTTCTTC. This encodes CASSPQRQGYVVNEQFF.

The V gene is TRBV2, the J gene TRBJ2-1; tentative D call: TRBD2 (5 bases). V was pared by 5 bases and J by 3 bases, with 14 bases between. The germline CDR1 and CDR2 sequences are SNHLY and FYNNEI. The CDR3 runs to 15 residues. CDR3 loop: CASSLDDRDYNEQFF. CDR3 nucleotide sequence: TGTGCCAGCAGTTTAGACGACCGGGACTACAATGAGCAGTTCTTC.

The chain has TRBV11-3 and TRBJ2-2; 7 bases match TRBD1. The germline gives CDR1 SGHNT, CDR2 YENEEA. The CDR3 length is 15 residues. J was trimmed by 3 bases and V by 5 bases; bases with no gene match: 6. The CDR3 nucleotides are TGTGCCAGCAGCCCCCGGGACAGCCACACCGGGGAGCTGTTTTTT. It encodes CASSPRDSHTGELFF.

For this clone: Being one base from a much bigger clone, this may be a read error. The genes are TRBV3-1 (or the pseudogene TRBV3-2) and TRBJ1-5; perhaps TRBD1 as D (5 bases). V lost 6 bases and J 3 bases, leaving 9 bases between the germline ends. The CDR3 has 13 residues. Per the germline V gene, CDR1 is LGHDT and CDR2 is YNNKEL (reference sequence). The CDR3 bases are TGTGCCAGCAGTCGACAGCTCAATCAGCCCCAGCATTTT. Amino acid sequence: CASSRQLNQPQHF.

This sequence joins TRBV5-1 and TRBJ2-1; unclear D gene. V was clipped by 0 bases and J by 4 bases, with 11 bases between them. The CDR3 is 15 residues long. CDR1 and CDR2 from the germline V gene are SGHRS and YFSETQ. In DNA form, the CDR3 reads TGCGCCAGCAGCTTGGACCTAGTCGGGTACAATGAGCAGTTCTTC. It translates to CASSLDLVGYNEQFF.

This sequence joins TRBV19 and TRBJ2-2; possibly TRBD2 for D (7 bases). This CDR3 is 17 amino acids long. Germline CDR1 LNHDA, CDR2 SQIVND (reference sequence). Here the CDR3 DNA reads TGTGCGACCCAGGGGATGGGCGGGAGCCTCGACACCGGGGAGCTGTTTTTT. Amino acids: CATQGMGGSLDTGELFF.

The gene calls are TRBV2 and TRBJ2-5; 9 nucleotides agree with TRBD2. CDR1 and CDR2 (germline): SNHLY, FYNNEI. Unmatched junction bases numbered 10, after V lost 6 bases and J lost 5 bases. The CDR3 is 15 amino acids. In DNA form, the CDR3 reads TGTGCCAGCAGCCTACCCGGGACTAGCACCGAGACCCAGTACTTC. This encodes CASSLPGTSTETQYF.

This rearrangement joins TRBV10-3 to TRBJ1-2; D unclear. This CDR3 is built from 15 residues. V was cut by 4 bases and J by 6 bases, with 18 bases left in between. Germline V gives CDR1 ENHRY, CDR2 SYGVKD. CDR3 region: CAISGRGSSRDGYTF. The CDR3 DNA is TGTGCCATCAGTGGGCGGGGATCTTCGCGGGATGGCTACACCTTC.

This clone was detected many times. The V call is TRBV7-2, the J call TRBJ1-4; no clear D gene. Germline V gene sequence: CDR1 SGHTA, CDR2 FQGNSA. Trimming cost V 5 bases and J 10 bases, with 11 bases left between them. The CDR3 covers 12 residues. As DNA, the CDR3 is TGTGCCAGCAGCCCGACATCTCGAAAACTGTTTTTT. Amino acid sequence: CASSPTSRKLFF. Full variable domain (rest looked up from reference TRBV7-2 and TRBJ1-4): GAGVSQSPSNKVTEKGKDVELRCDPISGHTALYWYRQSLGQGLEFLIYFQGNSAPDKSGLPSDRFSAERTGGSVSTLTIQRTQQEDSAVYLCASSPTSRKLFFGSGTQLSVL.

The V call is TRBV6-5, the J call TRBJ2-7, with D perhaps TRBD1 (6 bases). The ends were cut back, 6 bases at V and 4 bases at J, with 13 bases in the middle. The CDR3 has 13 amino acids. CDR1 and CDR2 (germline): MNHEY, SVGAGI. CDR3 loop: CASSLGHSYEQYF. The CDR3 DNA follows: TGTGCCAGCAGCTTGGGACATTCATACGAGCAGTACTTC.

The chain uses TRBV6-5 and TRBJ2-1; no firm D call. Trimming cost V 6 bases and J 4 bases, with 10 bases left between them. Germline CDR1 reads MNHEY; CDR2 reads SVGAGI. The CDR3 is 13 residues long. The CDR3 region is CASRGQAYNEQFF. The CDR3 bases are TGTGCCAGCAGGGGCCAGGCGTACAATGAGCAGTTCTTC.

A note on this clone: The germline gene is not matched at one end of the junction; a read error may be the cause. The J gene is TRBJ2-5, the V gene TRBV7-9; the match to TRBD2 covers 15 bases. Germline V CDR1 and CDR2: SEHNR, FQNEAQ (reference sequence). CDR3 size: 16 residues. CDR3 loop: CASTLGLAGGLETQYF. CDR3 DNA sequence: TGTGCCAGCACCTTAGGACTAGCGGGAGGGTTGGAGACCCAGTACTTC.

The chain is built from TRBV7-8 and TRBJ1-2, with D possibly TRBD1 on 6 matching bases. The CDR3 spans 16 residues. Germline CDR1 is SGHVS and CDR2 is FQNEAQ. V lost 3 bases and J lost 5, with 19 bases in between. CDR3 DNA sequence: TGTGCCAGCAGCTTCGGGGCAGGGGCGAATAATTATGGCTACACCTTC. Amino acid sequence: CASSFGAGANNYGYTF.

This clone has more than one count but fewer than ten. CDR3 bases: TGTGCCAGCAGCCAACCGACTAGCCCCTACTCTGGGGCCAACGTCCTGACTTTC. It specifies CASSQPTSPYSGANVLTF. The chain couples TRBV13 to TRBJ2-6; TRBD2 aligns across 7 bases. The CDR3 spans 18 residues. V lost 5 bases, J lost 0 bases, and 10 bases stayed unmatched. CDR1 and CDR2 from the germline V gene are PRHDT and FYEKMQ (reference sequence).

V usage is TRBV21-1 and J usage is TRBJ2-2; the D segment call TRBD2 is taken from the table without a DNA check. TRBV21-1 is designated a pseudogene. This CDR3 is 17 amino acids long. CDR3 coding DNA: TGTGCCAGCAGCAAAAATAAGCTAGCGGATAACACCGGGGAGCTGTTTTTT. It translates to CASSKNKLADNTGELFF.

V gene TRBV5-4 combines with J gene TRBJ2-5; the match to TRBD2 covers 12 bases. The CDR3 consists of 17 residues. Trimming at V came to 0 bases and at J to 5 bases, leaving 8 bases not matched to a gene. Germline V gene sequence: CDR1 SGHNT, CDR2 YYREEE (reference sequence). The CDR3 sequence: CASSLGLLAGGGETQYF. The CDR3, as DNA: TGTGCCAGCAGCTTGGGCCTTCTAGCGGGAGGGGGGGAGACCCAGTACTTC.

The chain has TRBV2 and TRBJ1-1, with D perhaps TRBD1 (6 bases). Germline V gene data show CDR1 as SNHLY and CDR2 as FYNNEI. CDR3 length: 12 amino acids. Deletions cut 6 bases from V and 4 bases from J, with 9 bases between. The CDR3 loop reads CASRQGATEAFF. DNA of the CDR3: TGTGCCAGCAGACAGGGAGCCACTGAAGCTTTCTTT.